The rows below give T cell receptor beta chains drawn from one sample of a study of blood T cell repertoires in COVID-19. Data came from immunoSEQ multiplex PCR; TCRdb stores just in-frame clones and leaves some out. Of fewer than 250,000 clones in the sample, around 80% were seen once. The specimen sequenced was PBMCs or T cells enriched from blood (not recorded which). The receptors derive from a man in his 60s who had recovered from COVID-19. Each CDR3 is given with its conserved first and last residue. The D gene is left open where the match is weak. Not all rows give a size; the values are once, few, many and, for expanded clones, a class.

>TRBV7-8|TRBJ2-1|.|TRBD1
CASSRQTGSYNEQFF
TGTGCCAGCAGCCGCCAGACAGGGTCCTACAATGAGCAGTTCTTC
>TRBV9|TRBJ1-1|.|TRBD1
CASSPGTVTEAFF
TGTGCCAGCAGCCCCGGGACAGTCACTGAAGCTTTCTTT
>TRBV25-1|TRBJ2-7|many|TRBD1
CASSKYGTGDSEQYF
TGTGCCAGCAGTAAATACGGGACAGGGGATAGCGAGCAGTACTTC
>TRBV6-5|TRBJ2-3|.|TRBD2
CASSYTSGGGGDTQYF
TGTGCCAGCAGTTACACTAGCGGGGGGGGCGGAGATACGCAGTATTTT
>TRBV27|TRBJ2-1|.|TRBD1
CASSSRTGSYNEQFF
TGTGCCAGCAGTTCACGGACAGGTTCCTACAATGAGCAGTTCTTC
>TRBV21-1|TRBJ1-5|.|.
CASSKTGVGNQPQHF
TGTGCCAGCAGCAAGACAGGGGTTGGGAATCAGCCCCAGCATTTT
>TRBV2|TRBJ1-2|.|.
CASTGQTGNYGYTF
TGTGCCAGCACGGGACAAACAGGGAACTATGGCTACACCTTC
>TRBV5-1|TRBJ2-1|.|TRBD2
CASSSSGNYNEQFF
TGCGCCAGCAGCTCTAGCGGGAACTACAATGAGCAGTTCTTC
>TRBV7-6|TRBJ1-2|.|.
CASSAGGFQTSNYGYTF
TGTGCCAGCAGCGCGGGGGGCTTTCAGACTTCTAACTATGGCTACACCTTC
>TRBV5-1|TRBJ2-2|once|TRBD1
CASSRDRAAGELFF
TGCGCCAGCAGCCGGGACAGGGCGGCCGGGGAGCTGTTTTTT
>TRBV7-7|TRBJ2-5|.|.
CASSSAGVGETQYF
TGTGCTAGCAGCTCAGCCGGGGTGGGCGAGACCCAGTACTTC
>TRBV9|TRBJ1-2|once|.
CASSVGTANYGYTF
TGTGCCAGCAGCGTAGGGACTGCTAACTATGGCTACACCTTC
>TRBV7-9|TRBJ2-5|once|.
CASSLYGEQETQYF
TGTGCCAGCAGCTTGTACGGGGAACAAGAGACCCAGTACTTC
>TRBV10-2|TRBJ1-1|.|TRBD1
CASIAGGGYTEAFF
TGCGCCAGCATTGCAGGGGGCGGGTACACTGAAGCTTTCTTT
>TRBV19|TRBJ1-4|.|TRBD1
CASSTGTGKTNEKLFF
TGTGCCAGTAGCACCGGGACAGGGAAAACTAATGAAAAACTGTTTTTT
>TRBV5-6|TRBJ1-5|.|.
CASSWGRGNQPQHF
TGTGCCAGCAGCTGGGGGCGAGGAAATCAGCCCCAGCATTTT
>TRBV4-3|TRBJ2-7|.|.
CASSQVTGSYEQYF
TGCGCCAGCAGCCAAGTAACAGGGTCCTACGAGCAGTACTTC
>TRBV11-2|TRBJ2-7|.|.
CASSTDRDKPMYF
TGTGCCAGCAGCACGGACCGGGACAAGCCTATGTACTTC
>TRBV27|TRBJ1-5|few|.
CATKMTGDSNQPQHF
TGTGCCACCAAGATGACAGGCGATAGCAATCAGCCCCAGCATTTT
>TRBV7-4|TRBJ2-5|.|TRBD2
CASSLGASGGALETQYF
TGTGCCAGCAGCTTAGGTGCTAGCGGGGGGGCCTTAGAGACCCAGTACTTC
>TRBV18|TRBJ1-4|.|TRBD1
CASSPDRVREKLFF
TGTGCCAGCTCCCCGGACAGGGTGCGCGAAAAACTGTTTTTT
>TRBV19|TRBJ2-4|.|TRBD1
CASGPGQATILAKNIQYF
TGTGCCAGTGGACCGGGACAGGCGACGATACTAGCCAAAAACATTCAGTACTTC
>TRBV2|TRBJ2-5|.|TRBD1
CASRRMGQVPETQYF
TGTGCCAGCAGACGGATGGGACAGGTGCCTGAGACCCAGTACTTC
>TRBV11-2|TRBJ2-3|.|.
CASSLDRGNTDTQYF
TGTGCCAGCAGCTTAGACCGGGGAAACACAGATACGCAGTATTTT
>TRBV6-5|TRBJ1-2|.|.
CASSKQGVGYGYTF
TGTGCCAGCAGCAAACAGGGAGTTGGCTATGGCTACACCTTC
>TRBV9|TRBJ1-1|.|TRBD1
CASSVGGPRGTEAFF
TGTGCCAGCAGCGTAGGGGGGCCCAGGGGGACTGAAGCTTTCTTT
>TRBV5-1|TRBJ1-2|.|.
CASSPPVGRDGYTF
TGCGCCAGCAGCCCCCCCGTGGGGAGGGATGGCTACACCTTC
>TRBV7-9|TRBJ1-2|.|.
CASSLEEGGYTF
TGTGCCAGCAGCTTAGAGGAGGGTGGCTACACCTTC